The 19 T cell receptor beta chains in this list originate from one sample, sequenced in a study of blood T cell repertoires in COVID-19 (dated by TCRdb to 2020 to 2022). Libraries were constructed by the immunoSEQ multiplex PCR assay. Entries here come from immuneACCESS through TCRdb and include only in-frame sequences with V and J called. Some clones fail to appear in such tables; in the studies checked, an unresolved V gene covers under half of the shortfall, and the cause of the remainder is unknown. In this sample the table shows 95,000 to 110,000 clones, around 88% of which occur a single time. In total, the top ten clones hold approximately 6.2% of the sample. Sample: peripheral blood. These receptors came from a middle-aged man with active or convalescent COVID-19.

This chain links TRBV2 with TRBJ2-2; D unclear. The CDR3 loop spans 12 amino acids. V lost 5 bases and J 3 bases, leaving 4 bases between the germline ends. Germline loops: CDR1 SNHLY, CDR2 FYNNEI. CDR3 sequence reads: CASSQDTGELFF. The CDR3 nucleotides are TGTGCCAGCAGTCAGGACACCGGGGAGCTGTTTTTT.

The CDR3 DNA reads TGTGCCAGCAGCCAAGATCCACCTAGGCCAGGGGCGGTCTACGAGCAGTACTTC. Residues: CASSQDPPRPGAVYEQYF. This chain connects TRBV3-1 (or the pseudogene TRBV3-2) to TRBJ2-7; D might be TRBD1 (6 bases). Germline V lookup: CDR1 LGHDT, CDR2 YNNKEL (reference sequence). The CDR3 consists of 18 residues. Trimming took 0 bases from V and 3 from J, leaving 21 bases between them.

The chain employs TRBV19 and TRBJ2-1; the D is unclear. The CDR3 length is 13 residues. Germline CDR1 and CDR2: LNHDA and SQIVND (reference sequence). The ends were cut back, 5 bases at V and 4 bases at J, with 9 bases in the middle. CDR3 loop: CASSLMAYNEQFF. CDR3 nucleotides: TGTGCCAGTAGTCTTATGGCTTACAATGAGCAGTTCTTC.

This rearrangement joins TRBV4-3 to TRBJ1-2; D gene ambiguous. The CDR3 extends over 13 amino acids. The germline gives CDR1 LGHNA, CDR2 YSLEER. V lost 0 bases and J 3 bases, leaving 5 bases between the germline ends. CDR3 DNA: TGCGCCAGCAGCCAAGACGGAGACTATGGCTACACCTTC. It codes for CASSQDGDYGYTF.

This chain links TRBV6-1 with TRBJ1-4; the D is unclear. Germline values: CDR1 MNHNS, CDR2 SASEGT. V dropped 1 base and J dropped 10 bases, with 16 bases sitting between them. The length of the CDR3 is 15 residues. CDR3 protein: CASSEVPDGGGKLFF. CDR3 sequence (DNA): TGTGCCAGCAGTGAAGTCCCGGACGGAGGTGGAAAACTGTTTTTT.

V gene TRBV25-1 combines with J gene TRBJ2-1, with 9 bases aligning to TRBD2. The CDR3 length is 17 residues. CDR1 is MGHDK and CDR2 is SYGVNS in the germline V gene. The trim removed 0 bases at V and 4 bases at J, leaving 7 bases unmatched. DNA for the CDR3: TGTGCCAGCAGTGAATATGGGGCGGGAGGGACGTACAATGAGCAGTTCTTC. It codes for CASSEYGAGGTYNEQFF.

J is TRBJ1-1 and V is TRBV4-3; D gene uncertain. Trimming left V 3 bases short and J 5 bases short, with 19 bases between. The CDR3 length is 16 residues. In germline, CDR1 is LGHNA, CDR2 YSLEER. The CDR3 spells CASSQGLLTTGTEAFF. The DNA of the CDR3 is TGCGCCAGCAGCCAGGGTCTACTCACAACGGGAACTGAAGCTTTCTTT.

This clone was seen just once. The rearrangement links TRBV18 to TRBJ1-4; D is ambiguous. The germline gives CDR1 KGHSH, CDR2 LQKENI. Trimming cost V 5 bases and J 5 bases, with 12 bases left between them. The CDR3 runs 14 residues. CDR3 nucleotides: TGTGCCAGCTCAAAAACGGGAGGAAATGAAAAACTGTTTTTT. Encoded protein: CASSKTGGNEKLFF.

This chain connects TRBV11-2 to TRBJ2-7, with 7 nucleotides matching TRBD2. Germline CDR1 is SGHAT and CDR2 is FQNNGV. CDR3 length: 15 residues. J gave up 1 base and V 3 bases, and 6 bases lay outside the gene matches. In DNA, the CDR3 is TGTGCCAGCAGCTTCGTGCGGGAGCTTTCCTACGAGCAGTACTTC. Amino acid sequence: CASSFVRELSYEQYF. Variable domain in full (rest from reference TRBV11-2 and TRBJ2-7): EAGVAQSPRYKIIEKRQSVAFWCNPISGHATLYWYQQILGQGPKLLIQFQNNGVVDDSQLPKDRFSAERLKGVDSTLKIQPAKLEDSAVYLCASSFVRELSYEQYFGPGTRLTVT.

CDR3 amino acids: CASSQVLLGEGYTF. CDR3 coding DNA: TGTGCCAGCAGCCAAGTTCTTCTCGGGGAAGGCTACACCTTC. The V gene is TRBV3-1 (or the pseudogene TRBV3-2), the J gene TRBJ1-2; D is unresolved. V gave up 1 base and J gave up 8 bases, with 14 bases separating them. CDR1 LGHDT and CDR2 YNNKEL come from the germline V gene (reference sequence). The CDR3 totals 14 residues.

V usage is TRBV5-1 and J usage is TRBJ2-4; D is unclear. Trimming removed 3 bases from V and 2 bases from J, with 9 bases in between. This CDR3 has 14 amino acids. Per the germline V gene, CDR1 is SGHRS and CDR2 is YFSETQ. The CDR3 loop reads CASSYEVTKNIQYF. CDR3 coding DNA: TGCGCCAGCAGCTATGAGGTGACCAAAAACATTCAGTACTTC.

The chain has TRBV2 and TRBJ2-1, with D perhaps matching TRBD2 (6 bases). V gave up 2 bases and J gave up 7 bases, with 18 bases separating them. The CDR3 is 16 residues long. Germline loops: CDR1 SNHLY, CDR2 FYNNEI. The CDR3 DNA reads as TGTGCCAGCAGTGAATTTGGGGGGTTCTCGGGGAATGAGCAGTTCTTC. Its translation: CASSEFGGFSGNEQFF. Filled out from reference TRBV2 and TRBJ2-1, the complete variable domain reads EPEVTQTPSHQVTQMGQEVILRCVPISNHLYFYWYRQILGQKVEFLVSFYNNEISEKSEIFDDQFSVERPDGSNFTLKIRSTKLEDSAMYFCASSEFGGFSGNEQFFGPGTRLTVL.

The CDR3 DNA follows: TGTGCCAGTAGTATTTCGTATAGCGGGAGCTCCTACGAGCAGTACTTC. As protein: CASSISYSGSSYEQYF. This chain joins TRBV19 and TRBJ2-7; 9 bases fit TRBD2. V dropped 3 bases and J dropped 0; count of bases not matched to a gene: 6. Germline CDR1 and CDR2: LNHDA and SQIVND (reference sequence). There are 16 residues in the CDR3.

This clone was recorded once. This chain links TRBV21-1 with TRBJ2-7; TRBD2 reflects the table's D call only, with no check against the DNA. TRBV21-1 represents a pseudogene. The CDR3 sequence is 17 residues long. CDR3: CASSNPNRDPPAYEQYF. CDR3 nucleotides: TGTGCCAGCAGCAACCCTAACCGGGATCCCCCCGCTTACGAGCAGTACTTC.

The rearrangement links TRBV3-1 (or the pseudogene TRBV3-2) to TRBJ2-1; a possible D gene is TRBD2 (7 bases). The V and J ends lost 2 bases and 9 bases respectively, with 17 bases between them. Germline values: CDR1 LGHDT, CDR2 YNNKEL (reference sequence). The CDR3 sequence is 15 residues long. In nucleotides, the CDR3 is TGTGCCAGCAGCCAATGGGAGAGGGAGGGGGGTGAGCAGTTCTTC. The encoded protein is CASSQWEREGGEQFF.

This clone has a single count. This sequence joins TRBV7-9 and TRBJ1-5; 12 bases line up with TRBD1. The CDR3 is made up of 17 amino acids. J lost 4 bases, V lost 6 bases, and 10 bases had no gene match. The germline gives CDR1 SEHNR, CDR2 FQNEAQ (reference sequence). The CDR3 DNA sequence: TGTGCCAGCAGTCCTATGGGGACAGGGGGCAAAAATCAGCCCCAGCATTTT. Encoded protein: CASSPMGTGGKNQPQHF.

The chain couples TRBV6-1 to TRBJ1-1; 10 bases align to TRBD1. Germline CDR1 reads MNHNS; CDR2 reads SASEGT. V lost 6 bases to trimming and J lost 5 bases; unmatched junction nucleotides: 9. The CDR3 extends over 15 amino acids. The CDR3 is CASRRQGAGDTEAFF. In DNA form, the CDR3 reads TGTGCCAGCAGGCGACAGGGGGCAGGGGATACTGAAGCTTTCTTT.

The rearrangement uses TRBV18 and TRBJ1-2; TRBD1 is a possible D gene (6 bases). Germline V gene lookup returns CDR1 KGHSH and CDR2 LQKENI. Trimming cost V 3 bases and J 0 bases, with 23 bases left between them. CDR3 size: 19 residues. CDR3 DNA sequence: TGTGCCAGCTCACCGAATCTCGGGCAGACAGGAGCCCCTAACTATGGCTACACCTTC. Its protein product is CASSPNLGQTGAPNYGYTF.

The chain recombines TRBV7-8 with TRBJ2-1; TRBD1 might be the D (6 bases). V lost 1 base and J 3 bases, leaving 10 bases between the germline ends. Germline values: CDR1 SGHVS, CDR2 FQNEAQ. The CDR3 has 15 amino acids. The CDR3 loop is CASSLERTVYNEQFF. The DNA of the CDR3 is TGTGCCAGCAGCTTAGAAAGGACAGTCTACAATGAGCAGTTCTTC.